The sequence of this T cell receptor (beta chain) was determined in a study of cytomegalovirus exposure and HLA in healthy donors. Study-level information: The roughly 670 first-cohort repertoires shared a platform with the 130 or so validation repertoires, as reported in a later analysis.

As for this clone: The target antigen is unknown.

Study-wide points: The authors listed 150 to 200 TCR beta chains as cytomegalovirus-associated. First-cohort TCR clusters tended to co-occur in the 90 to 150 validation repertoires, a later analysis found. Confirmation in vitro established that a few CMV-associated chains were specific for CMV antigens.

Unmatched junction bases numbered 8, after V lost 5 bases and J lost 1 base. This CDR3 region has 15 residues. Germline CDR1 and CDR2: MNHEY and SVGAGI. Repertoires were generated with immunoSEQ multiplex PCR, while TCRdb's copy carries only in-frame clones and drops some. The sample holds 140,000 to 150,000 clones; roughly 92% are singletons and the top ten take approximately 0.7%. The sample was PBMCs. The TCR comes from a man aged 18 to 30 in good health and CMV-seronegative. The rearrangement links TRBV6-5 to TRBJ2-7; 7 positions match TRBD2. Here the CDR3 reads CASSRQGGPSYEQYF. The CDR3 bases are TGTGCCAGCAGTCGGCAGGGAGGGCCGTCCTACGAGCAGTACTTC.